The 7 T cell receptor beta chains presented below share a single source sample, sequenced in a study of early T cells in non-severe SARS-CoV-2 infection. TCRdb re-analysed the 5' RACE reads in MiXCR, keeping a single row per CDR3 protein. The sample records around 70,000 distinct CDR3 sequences, less than 15% being singletons. Sequencing was done on a sample of whole blood. All receptors come from an adult who was a healthcare worker with PCR-confirmed SARS-CoV-2 infection or an uninfected control (not recorded which).

The chain links TRBV6-6 to TRBJ2-7; the D gene is possibly TRBD1 (6 bases). The V end lost 6 bases, the J end lost 0 bases, and 12 bases lay between the germline ends. The CDR3 has 14 amino acids. Per the germline V gene, CDR1 is MNHNY and CDR2 is SVGAGI (reference sequence). This CDR3 is CASRKGQSSYEQYF. The CDR3 coding sequence is TGTGCCAGCAGAAAAGGACAGAGCTCCTACGAGCAGTACTTC.

Only a few counts were recorded for this clonotype. This sequence joins TRBV29-1 and TRBJ1-1; 7 bases agree with TRBD1. The J segment lost 0 bases and the V segment lost 2 bases, leaving 3 bases of the junction unmatched. Germline CDR1 reads SQVTM; CDR2 reads ANQGSEA. The CDR3 totals 14 residues. As DNA, the CDR3 is TGCAGCGTTGAATCGACAGGGATGAACACTGAAGCTTTCTTT. It is translated as CSVESTGMNTEAFF.

This clonotype showed up many times. The V gene is TRBV27, the J gene TRBJ2-2, with TRBD1 as a possible D gene (5 bases). This CDR3 region has 13 residues. V was cut by 5 bases and J by 7 bases, with 11 bases left in between. Germline V gene lookup returns CDR1 MNHEY and CDR2 SMNVEV (reference sequence). In nucleotides, the CDR3 is TGTGCCAGCAGTCCAGGGTTTTTCGGGGAGCTGTTTTTT. Translation: CASSPGFFGELFF.

The table lists this clonotype with a few counts. The rearrangement links TRBV6-1 to TRBJ2-7; D is ambiguous. This CDR3 comprises 15 residues. V was trimmed by 7 bases and J by 0 bases, leaving 16 bases between them. The germline gives CDR1 MNHNS, CDR2 SASEGT. CDR3: CASTPAVAGSYEQYF. The CDR3 DNA is TGTGCCAGCACCCCCGCGGTAGCTGGCTCCTACGAGCAGTACTTC.

The chain links TRBV27 to TRBJ2-1, with a tentative D call TRBD2 (7 bases). The CDR3 is made up of 14 amino acids. V shed 6 bases and J shed 4 bases, with 13 bases lying between them. The germline V gene has CDR1 MNHEY and CDR2 SMNVEV (reference sequence). CDR3 protein: CASSKGGRYNEQFF. For the CDR3, the DNA is TGTGCCAGCAGCAAGGGGGGGAGGTACAATGAGCAGTTCTTC.

As concerns this clonotype: This may be a read error: a much more frequent sequence differs by one nucleotide. This chain connects TRBV20-1 to TRBJ1-2; D is uncertain. CDR1 is DFQATT, CDR2 SNEGSKA, per germline (reference sequence). Between the trimmed V and J ends, which lost 0 bases and 8 bases, there was a span of 13 bases. CDR3 size: 13 residues. The CDR3 region has the DNA TGCAGTGCTAGAGATTCAGGCTGTCCGGGCTACACCTTC. It specifies CSARDSGCPGYTF.

This rearrangement joins TRBV20-1 to TRBJ2-5; D might be TRBD1 (5 bases). The CDR3 spans 15 residues. Germline-derived CDR1 and CDR2 are DFQATT and SNEGSKA (reference sequence). The V end lost 2 bases, the J end lost 0 bases, and 13 bases lay between the germline ends. CDR3 sequence: CSARKGPLYQETQYF. The CDR3 DNA is TGCAGTGCTAGAAAGGGGCCCTTGTACCAAGAGACCCAGTACTTC.